Reported below is one T cell receptor beta chain. The sample comes from a study of blood T cell repertoires in COVID-19. Study-wide background: Both acute and convalescent COVID-19 samples were obtained from the United States, Italy and Spain. PBMCs, B-cell-depleted T cells, or T cells provided the cDNA or gDNA that made up the material.

Trimming took 1 base from V and 3 from J; bases not matched to a gene: 5. Germline V gene data show CDR1 as LGHDT and CDR2 as YNNKEL (reference sequence). The CDR3 is 16 residues long. Authors' analysis steps: Amplifying reference gene primers gave estimates of nucleated cell counts. TCRdb's copy holds only in-frame clones and misses some; the assay was immunoSEQ multiplex PCR. From that table come the V and J calls and clone size; the DNA was used to work out D and trimming. The sample consists of around 170,000 clones, around 67% of them appearing once. The sequence came from a woman aged 80 or over with acute or convalescent COVID-19. Sample: peripheral blood. The V call is TRBV3-1 (or the pseudogene TRBV3-2), the J call TRBJ1-5; 8 bases agree with TRBD1. CDR3 residues: CASSQGGTGNNQPQHF. The CDR3 coding sequence is TGTGCCAGCAGCCAAGGCGGGACAGGCAACAATCAGCCCCAGCATTTT.